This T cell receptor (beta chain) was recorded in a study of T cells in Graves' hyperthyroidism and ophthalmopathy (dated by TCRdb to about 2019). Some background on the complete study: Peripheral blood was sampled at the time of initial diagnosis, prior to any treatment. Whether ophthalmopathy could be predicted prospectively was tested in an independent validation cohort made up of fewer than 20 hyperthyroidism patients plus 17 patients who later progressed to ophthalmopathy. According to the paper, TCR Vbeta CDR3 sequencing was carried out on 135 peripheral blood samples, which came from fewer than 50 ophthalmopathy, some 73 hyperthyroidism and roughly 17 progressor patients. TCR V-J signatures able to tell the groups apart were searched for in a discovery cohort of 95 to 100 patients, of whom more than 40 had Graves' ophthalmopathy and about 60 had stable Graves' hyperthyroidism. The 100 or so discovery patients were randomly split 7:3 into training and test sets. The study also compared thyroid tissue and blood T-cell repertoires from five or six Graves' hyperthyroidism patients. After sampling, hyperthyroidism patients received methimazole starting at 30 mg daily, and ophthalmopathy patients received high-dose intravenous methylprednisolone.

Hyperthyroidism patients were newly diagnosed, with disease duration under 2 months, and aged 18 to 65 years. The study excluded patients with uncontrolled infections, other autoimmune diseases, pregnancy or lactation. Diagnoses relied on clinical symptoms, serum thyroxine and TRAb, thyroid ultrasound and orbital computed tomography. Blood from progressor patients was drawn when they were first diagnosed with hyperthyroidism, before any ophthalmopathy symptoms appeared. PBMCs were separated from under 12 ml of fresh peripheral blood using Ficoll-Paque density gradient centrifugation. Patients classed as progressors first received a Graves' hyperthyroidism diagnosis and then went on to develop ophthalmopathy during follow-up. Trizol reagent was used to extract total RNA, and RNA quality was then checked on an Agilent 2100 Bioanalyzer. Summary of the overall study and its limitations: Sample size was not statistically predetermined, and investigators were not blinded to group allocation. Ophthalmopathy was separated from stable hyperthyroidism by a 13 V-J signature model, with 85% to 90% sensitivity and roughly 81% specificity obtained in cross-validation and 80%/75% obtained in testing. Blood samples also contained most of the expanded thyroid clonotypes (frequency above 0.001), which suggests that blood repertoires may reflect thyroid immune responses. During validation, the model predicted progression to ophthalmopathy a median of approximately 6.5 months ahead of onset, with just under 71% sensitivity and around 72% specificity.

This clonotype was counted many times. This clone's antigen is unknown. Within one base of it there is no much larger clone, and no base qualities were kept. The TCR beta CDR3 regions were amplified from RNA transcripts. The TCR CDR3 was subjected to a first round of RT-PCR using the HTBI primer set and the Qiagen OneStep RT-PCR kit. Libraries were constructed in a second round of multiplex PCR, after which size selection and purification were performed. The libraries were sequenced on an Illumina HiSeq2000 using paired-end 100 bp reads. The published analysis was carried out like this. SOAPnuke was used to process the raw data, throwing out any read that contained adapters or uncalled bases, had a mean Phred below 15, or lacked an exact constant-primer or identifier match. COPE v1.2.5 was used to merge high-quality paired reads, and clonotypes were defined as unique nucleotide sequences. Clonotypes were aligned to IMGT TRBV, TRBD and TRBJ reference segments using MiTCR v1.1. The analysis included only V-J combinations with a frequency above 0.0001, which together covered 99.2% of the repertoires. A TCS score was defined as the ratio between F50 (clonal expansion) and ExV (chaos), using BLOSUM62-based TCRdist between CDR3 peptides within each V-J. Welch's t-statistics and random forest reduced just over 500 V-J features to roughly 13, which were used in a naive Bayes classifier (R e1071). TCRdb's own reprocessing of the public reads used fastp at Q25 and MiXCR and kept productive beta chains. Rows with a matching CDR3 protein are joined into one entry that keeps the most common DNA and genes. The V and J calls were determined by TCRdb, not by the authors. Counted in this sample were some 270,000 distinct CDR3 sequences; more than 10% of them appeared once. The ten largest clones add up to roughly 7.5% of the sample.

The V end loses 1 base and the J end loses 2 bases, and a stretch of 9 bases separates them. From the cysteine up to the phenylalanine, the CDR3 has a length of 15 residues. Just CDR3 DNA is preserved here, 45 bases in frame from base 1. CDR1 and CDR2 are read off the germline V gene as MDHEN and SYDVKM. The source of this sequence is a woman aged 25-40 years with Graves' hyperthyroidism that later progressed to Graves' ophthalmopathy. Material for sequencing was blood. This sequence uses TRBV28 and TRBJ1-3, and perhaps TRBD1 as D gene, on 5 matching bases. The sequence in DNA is TGTGCCAGCAGTTTATCATCAGGGCCTGGAAACACCATATATTTT. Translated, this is CASSLSSGPGNTIYF.